This record covers a single T cell receptor (beta chain). V shed 3 bases, J shed 8 bases, and the junction held 4 bases outside the gene matches. CDR3 size: 16 residues. Per the germline V gene, CDR1 is SGHAT and CDR2 is FQNNGV. The data were produced by immunoSEQ multiplex PCR, yet TCRdb's version contains in-frame clones alone and is incomplete. The table includes tens of thousands of clones, around 94% detected once. This specimen comes from a study of T cell changes during pregnancy in multiple sclerosis. Sequences were derived from peripheral blood, sampled in the third trimester of pregnancy. The TCR sequence derives from a female donor in good health, enrolled as a control in a pregnancy study. The chain couples TRBV11-2 to TRBJ2-2; 15 positions match TRBD2. Here the CDR3 reads CASSFGLAGGAGELFF. CDR3 DNA sequence: TGTGCCAGCAGCTTTGGACTAGCGGGGGGGGCGGGGGAGCTGTTTTTT.